The present T cell receptor beta chain was sequenced within a study of patients and donors after allogeneic stem cell transplantation. TCRdb used MiXCR to reprocess the RT-PCR reads, holding one entry per CDR3 protein. Of hundreds of thousands of distinct CDR3 sequences listed, roughly 17% are singletons. At least ten counts were recorded for this clonotype. The V end was cut by 5 bases, the J end by 1 base, with 15 bases between. The length of the CDR3 is 15 residues. Per the germline V gene, CDR1 is SGHRS and CDR2 is YFSETQ. This TCR was recovered from a human donor who was either an allogeneic HSCT recipient or a stem cell or donor lymphocyte infusion donor (not recorded which). It is not recorded whose cells these are; they may come from a transplant donor. V and J are TRBV5-1 and TRBJ1-1; TRBD1 is a possible D gene (6 bases). Sequenced input: blood, either unsorted or a sorted T cell fraction (not recorded which). The CDR3 DNA reads TGCGCCAGCAGAACCCAGGGGCTGGGGAACACTGAAGCTTTCTTT. Translating it yields CASRTQGLGNTEAFF.